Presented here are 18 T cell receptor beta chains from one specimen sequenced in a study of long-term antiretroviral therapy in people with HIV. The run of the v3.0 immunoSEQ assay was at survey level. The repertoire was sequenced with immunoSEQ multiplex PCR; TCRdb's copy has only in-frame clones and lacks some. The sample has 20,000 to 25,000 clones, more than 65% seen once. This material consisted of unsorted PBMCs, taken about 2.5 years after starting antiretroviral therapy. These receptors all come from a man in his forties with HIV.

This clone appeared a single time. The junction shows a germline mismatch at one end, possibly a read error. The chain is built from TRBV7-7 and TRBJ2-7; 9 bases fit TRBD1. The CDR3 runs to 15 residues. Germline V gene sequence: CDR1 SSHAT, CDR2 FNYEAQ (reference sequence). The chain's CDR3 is CASSLGTGPPYEQYF. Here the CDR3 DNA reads TGTGCTAGCAGCTTGGGGACAGGGCCCCCCTACGAGCAGTACTTC.

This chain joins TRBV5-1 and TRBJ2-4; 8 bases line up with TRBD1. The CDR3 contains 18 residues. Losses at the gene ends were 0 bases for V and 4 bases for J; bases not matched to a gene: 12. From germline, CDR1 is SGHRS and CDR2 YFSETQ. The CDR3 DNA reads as TGCGCCAGCAGCTTGGATCCCGCAGGGGGCAGTGCGAAAAACATTCAGTACTTC. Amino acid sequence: CASSLDPAGGSAKNIQYF.

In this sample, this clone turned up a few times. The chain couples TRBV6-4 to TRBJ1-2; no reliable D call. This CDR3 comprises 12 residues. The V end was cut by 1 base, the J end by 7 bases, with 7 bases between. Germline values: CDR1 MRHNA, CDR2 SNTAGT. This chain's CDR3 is CASSDLGGGYTF. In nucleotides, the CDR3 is TGTGCCAGCAGTGACTTGGGCGGTGGCTACACCTTC.

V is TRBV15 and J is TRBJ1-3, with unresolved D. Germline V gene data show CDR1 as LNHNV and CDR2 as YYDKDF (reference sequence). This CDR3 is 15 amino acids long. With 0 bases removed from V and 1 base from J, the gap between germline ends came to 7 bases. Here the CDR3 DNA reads TGTGCCACCAGCAGAGATACGGGATCTGGAAACACCATATATTTT. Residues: CATSRDTGSGNTIYF.

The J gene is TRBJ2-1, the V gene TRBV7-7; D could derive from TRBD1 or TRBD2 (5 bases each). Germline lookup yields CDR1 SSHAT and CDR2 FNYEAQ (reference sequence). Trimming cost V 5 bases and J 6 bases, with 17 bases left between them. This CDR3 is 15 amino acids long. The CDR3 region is CASSPGPGYSNEQFF. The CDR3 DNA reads TGTGCCAGCAGCCCGGGACCGGGGTACTCCAATGAGCAGTTCTTC.

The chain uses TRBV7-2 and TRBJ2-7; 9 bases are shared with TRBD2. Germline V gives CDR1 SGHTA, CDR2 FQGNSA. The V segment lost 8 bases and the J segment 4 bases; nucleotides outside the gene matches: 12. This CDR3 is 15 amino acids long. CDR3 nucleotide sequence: TGTGCCAGCGCCTTAGCGGGAGAGGCCGGGTACGAGCAGTACTTC. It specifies CASALAGEAGYEQYF.

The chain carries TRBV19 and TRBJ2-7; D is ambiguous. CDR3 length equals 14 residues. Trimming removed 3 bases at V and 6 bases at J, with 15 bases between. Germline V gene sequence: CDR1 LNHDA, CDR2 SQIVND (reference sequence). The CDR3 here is CASSIRPSQFEQYF. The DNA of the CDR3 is TGTGCCAGTAGTATCCGACCCAGCCAGTTCGAGCAGTACTTC.

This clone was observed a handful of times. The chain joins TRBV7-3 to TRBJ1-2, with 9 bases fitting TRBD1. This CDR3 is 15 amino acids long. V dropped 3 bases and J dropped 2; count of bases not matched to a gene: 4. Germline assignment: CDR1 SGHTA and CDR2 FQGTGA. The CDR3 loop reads CASSFRQGENYGYTF. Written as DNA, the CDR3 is TGTGCCAGCAGCTTTCGACAGGGGGAGAACTATGGCTACACCTTC.

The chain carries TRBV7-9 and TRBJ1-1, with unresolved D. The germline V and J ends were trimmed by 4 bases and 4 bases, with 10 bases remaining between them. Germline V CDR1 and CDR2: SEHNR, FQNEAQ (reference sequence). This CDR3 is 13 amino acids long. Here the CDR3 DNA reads TGTGCCAGCAGCTGGGAAGGAGGCACTGAAGCTTTCTTT. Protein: CASSWEGGTEAFF.

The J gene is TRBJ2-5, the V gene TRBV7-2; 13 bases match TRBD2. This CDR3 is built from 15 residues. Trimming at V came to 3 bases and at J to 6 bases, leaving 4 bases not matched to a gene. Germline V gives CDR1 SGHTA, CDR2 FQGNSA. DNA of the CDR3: TGTGCCAGCAGCTTCGCCGGGACTAGCGGGAAGACCCAGTACTTC. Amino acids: CASSFAGTSGKTQYF. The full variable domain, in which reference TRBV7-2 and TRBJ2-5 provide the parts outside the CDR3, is GAGVSQSPSNKVTEKGKDVELRCDPISGHTALYWYRQSLGQGLEFLIYFQGNSAPDKSGLPSDRFSAERTGGSVSTLTIQRTQQEDSAVYLCASSFAGTSGKTQYFGPGTRLLVL.

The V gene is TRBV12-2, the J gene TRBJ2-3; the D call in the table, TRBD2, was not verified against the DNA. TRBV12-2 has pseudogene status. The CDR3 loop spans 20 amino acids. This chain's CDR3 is CASRSHVPASGGTSTDTQYF. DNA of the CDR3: TGTGCAAGTCGCTCCCACGTCCCGGCTAGCGGGGGGACTAGCACAGATACGCAGTATTTT.

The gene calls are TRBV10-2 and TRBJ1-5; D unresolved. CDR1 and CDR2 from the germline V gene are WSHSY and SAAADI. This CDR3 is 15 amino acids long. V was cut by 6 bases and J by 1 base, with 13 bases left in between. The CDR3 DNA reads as TGCGCCAGCAGCTCCACCGGACGGAGCAATCAGCCCCAGCATTTT. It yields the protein CASSSTGRSNQPQHF.

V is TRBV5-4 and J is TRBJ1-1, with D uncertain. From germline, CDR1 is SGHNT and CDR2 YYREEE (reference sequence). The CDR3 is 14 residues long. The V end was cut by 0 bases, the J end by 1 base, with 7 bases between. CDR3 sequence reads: CASSLGRGNTEAFF. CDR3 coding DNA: TGTGCCAGCAGCTTGGGTAGAGGGAACACTGAAGCTTTCTTT.

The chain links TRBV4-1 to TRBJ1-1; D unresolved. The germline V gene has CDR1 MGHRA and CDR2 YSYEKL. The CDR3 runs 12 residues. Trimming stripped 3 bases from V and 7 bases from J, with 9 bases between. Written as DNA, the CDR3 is TGCGCCAGCAGCCAGGACGGAGTTGAAGCTTTCTTT. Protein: CASSQDGVEAFF.

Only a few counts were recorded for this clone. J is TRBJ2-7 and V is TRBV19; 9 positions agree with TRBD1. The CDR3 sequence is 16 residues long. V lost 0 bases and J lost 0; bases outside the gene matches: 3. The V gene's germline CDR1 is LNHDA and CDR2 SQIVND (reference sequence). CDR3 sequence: CASSIDGTGHSYEQYF. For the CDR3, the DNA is TGTGCCAGTAGTATAGATGGGACAGGGCACTCCTACGAGCAGTACTTC.

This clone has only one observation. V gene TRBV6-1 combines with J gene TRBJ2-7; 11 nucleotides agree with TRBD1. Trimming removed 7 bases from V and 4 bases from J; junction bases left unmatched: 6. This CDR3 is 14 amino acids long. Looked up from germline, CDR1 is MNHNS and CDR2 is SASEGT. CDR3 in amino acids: CASNGQGAIYEQYF. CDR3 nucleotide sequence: TGTGCCAGCAACGGACAGGGGGCTATATACGAGCAGTACTTC.

In nucleotides, the CDR3 is TGTGCCATCAGTGGTGGGACTTTATATGGCTACACCTTC. Its translation is CAISGGTLYGYTF. The chain employs TRBV10-3 and TRBJ1-2; D is perhaps TRBD1 (5 bases). Germline V gene data show CDR1 as ENHRY and CDR2 as SYGVKD. The CDR3 is made up of 13 amino acids. V was trimmed by 4 bases and J by 5 bases, leaving 11 bases between them.

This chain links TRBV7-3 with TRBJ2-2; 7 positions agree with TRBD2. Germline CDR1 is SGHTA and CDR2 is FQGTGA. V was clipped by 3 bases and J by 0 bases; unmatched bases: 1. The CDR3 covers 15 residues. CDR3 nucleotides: TGTGCCAGCAGCTTCAGCGGGGCGAACACCGGGGAGCTGTTTTTT. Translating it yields CASSFSGANTGELFF. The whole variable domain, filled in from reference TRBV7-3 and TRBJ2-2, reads GAGVSQTPSNKVTEKGKYVELRCDPISGHTALYWYRQSLGQGPEFLIYFQGTGAADDSGLPNDRFFAVRPEGSVSTLKIQRTERGDSAVYLCASSFSGANTGELFFGEGSRLTVL.